This T cell receptor (beta chain) was captured in a study of OX40 agonist ivuxolimab in advanced cancers. Study observations and caveats: At 0.1 to 3.0 mg/kg, clonal expansion of CD4+ and CD8+ blood T cells had occurred by week 6. Some nonresponders additionally presented with little normalized T-cell clonal expansion. CD4+ T cells averaged fewer expanded clones than CD8+ T cells.

Measured with immunoSEQ multiplex PCR; TCRdb has only the in-frame clones, and not every one. The data show tens of thousands of clones, 79% seen once. The CDR3 is made up of 14 amino acids. Germline-derived CDR1 and CDR2 are SGDLS and YYNGEE. The germline V and J ends were trimmed by 0 bases and 5 bases, with 11 bases remaining between them. Concerning this clone: Antigen: not known.

The source of this sequence is an adult with an advanced solid tumor such as melanoma, head and neck, liver or kidney cancer. The specimen comprised CD4+ or CD8+ T cells sorted from blood, sampled in a trial of the OX40 agonist ivuxolimab. This chain joins TRBV9 and TRBJ1-1; D is unresolved. The CDR3 sequence: CASSVEPMRTEAFF. The CDR3 DNA reads TGTGCCAGCAGCGTAGAACCCATGAGAACTGAAGCTTTCTTT. Filled out from reference TRBV9 and TRBJ1-1, the complete variable domain reads DSGVTQTPKHLITATGQRVTLRCSPRSGDLSVYWYQQSLDQGLQFLIQYYNGEERAKGNILERFSAQQFPDLHSELNLSSLELGDSALYFCASSVEPMRTEAFFGQGTRLTVV.